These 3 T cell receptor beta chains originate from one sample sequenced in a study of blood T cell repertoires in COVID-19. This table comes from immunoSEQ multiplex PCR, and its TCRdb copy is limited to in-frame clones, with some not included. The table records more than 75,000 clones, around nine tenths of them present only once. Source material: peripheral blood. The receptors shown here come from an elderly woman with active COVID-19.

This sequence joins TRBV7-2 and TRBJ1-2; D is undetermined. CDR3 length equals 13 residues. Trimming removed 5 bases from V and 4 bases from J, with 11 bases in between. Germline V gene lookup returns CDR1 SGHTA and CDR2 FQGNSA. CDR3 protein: CASSPDTSYGYTF. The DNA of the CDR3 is TGTGCCAGCAGCCCAGACACCAGCTATGGCTACACCTTC.

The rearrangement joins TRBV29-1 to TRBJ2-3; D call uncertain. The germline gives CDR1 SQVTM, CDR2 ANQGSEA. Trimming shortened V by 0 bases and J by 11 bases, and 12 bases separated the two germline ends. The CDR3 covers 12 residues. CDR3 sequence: CSVEDFGVKQYF. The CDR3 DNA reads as TGCAGCGTTGAAGATTTCGGAGTAAAGCAGTATTTT.

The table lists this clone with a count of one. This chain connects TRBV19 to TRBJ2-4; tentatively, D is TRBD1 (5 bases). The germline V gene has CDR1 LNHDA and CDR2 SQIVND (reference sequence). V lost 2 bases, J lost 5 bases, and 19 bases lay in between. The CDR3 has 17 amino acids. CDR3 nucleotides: TGTGCCAGTAGTATATCGGCGGTAGGGGTTCTCCAAAACATTCAGTACTTC. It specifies CASSISAVGVLQNIQYF.